Within the sample, the clone carrying this TCR beta chain is medium-sized. Its antigen is undetermined. CDR1 and CDR2 (germline): SGHNT, YENEEA. CDR3 length: 13 residues. V was clipped by 3 bases and J by 14 bases; unmatched bases: 8. This entry is derived from a study of metastatic and nonmetastatic thyroid tumors. Overall study context: Thyroid patients, malignant and benign, had repertoires compared across blood and tumor or nodule tissue. Study-level findings and limits: Within blood and tumor, benign nodules reportedly had significantly lower TCR beta diversity than malignant thyroid tumors did.

As handled by the study authors: It was from CDR3 differences across clinicopathological groups that a distant-metastasis classifier for papillary thyroid cancer was built. TCRdb reprocessed the PCR reads using MiXCR. The V and J calls were not made by the authors but by TCRdb's processing. The sample consists of tens of thousands of clones, roughly 18% of them appearing once. Each patient went into thyroid surgery without having received any treatment. This TCR came from a female donor with papillary thyroid cancer or a benign thyroid nodule (not recorded which). Some clones in this sample may be carry-over from other donors' samples. Sequencing was done on a sample of blood. V usage is TRBV11-3 and J usage is TRBJ2-1; 9 bases are a match to TRBD2. This CDR3 reads CASSLSGSGRKFF. The CDR3 nucleotides read TGTGCCAGCAGCTTGAGTGGTAGCGGGAGAAAGTTCTTC.